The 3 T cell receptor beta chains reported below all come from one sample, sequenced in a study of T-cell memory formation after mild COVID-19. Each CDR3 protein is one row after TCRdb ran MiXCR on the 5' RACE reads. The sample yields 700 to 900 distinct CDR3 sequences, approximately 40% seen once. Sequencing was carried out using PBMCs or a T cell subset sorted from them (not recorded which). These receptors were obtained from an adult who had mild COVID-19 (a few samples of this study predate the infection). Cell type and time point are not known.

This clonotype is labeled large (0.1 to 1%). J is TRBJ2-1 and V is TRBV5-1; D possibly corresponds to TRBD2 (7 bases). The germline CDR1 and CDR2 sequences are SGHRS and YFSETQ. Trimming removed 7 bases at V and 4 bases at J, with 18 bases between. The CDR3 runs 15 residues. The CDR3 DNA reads TGCGCCAGCGCCTACGGGGGGCCGACATACAATGAGCAGTTCTTC. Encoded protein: CASAYGGPTYNEQFF.

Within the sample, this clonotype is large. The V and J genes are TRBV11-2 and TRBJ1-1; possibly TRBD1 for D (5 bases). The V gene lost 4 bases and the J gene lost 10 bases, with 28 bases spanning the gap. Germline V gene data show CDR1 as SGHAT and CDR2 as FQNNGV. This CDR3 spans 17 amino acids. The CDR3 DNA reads TGTGCCAGCAGCTACACTTCTTTCGGGACGGTTGATCCAGGAGCTTTCTTT. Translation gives CASSYTSFGTVDPGAFF.

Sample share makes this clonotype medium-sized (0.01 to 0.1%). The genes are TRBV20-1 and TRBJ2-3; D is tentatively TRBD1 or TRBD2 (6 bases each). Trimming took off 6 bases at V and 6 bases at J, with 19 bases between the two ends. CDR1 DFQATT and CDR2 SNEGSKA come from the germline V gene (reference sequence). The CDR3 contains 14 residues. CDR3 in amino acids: CSARQAQGRDTQYF. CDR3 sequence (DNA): TGCAGTGCACGTCAAGCCCAGGGGAGGGATACGCAGTATTTT.